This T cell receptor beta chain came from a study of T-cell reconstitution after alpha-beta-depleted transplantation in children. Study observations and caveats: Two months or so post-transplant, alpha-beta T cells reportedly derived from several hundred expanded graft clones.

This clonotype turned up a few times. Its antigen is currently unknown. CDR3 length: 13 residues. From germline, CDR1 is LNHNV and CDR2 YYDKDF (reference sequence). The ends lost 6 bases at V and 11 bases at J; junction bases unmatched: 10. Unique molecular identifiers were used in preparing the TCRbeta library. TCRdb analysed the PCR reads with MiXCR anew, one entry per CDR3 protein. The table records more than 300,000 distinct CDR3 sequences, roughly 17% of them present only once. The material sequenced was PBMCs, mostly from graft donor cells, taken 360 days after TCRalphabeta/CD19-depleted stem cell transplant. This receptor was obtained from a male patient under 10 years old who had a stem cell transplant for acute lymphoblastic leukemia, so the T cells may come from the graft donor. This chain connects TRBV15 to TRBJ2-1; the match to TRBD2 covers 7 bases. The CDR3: CATRGGSISKQFF. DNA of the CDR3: TGTGCCACCAGGGGGGGGTCTATTTCGAAGCAGTTCTTC.